This T cell receptor beta chain was found in a study of T cell responses to AZD1222 COVID-19 vaccine. Produced via immunoSEQ multiplex PCR; TCRdb's table is partial and in-frame only. Among about 120,000 clones listed, around 85% were seen once. The sequences come from peripheral blood, collected on day 0 of AZD1222 vaccination. The sequence derives from an adult in good health.

The CDR3 is CASSSPTGELFF. CDR3 sequence (DNA): TGTGCCAGCAGCTCCCCCACCGGGGAGCTGTTTTTT. The chain combines TRBV6-5 with TRBJ2-2; no clear D. The CDR3 contains 12 residues. Germline-derived CDR1 and CDR2 are MNHEY and SVGAGI. Trimming took off 6 bases at V and 4 bases at J, with 6 bases between the two ends.